What follows are 14 T cell receptor beta chains derived from one specimen sequenced in a study of OX40 agonist ivuxolimab in advanced cancers. Repertoires were generated with immunoSEQ multiplex PCR, while TCRdb's copy carries only in-frame clones and drops some. The repertoire holds 50,000 or so clones, with approximately 92% as singletons. This specimen was CD4+ or CD8+ T cells sorted from blood, taken in a trial of the OX40 agonist ivuxolimab. The receptors originated from an adult with an advanced solid tumor such as melanoma, head and neck, liver or kidney cancer.

The V and J genes are TRBV7-6 and TRBJ2-5; 12 positions agree with TRBD2. V gave up 1 base and J gave up 3 bases; unmatched junction bases: 6. Germline V CDR1 and CDR2: SGHVS, FNYEAQ. The CDR3 length is 17 residues. CDR3 amino acids: CASSLDWLAGGKETQYF. In DNA, the CDR3 is TGTGCCAGCAGCTTAGATTGGCTAGCGGGAGGGAAAGAGACCCAGTACTTC. Looking up the rest from reference TRBV7-6 and TRBJ2-5 gives the full variable domain: GAGVSQSPRYKVTKRGQDVALRCDPISGHVSLYWYRQALGQGPEFLTYFNYEAQQDKSGLPNDRFSAERPEGSISTLTIQRTEQRDSAMYRCASSLDWLAGGKETQYFGPGTRLLVL.

This sequence joins TRBV5-4 and TRBJ2-2; D may be TRBD1 (5 bases). V was shortened by 6 bases and J by 8 bases, with 11 bases between the two germline ends. Germline V gene lookup returns CDR1 SGHNT and CDR2 YYREEE (reference sequence). The CDR3 contains 12 residues. For the CDR3, the DNA is TGTGCCAGCACCCAGGGTGCTGGGGAGCTGTTTTTT. Protein product: CASTQGAGELFF.

The chain is built from TRBV5-4 and TRBJ1-2; 7 bases are shared with TRBD1. V lost 2 bases, J lost 6 bases, and 7 bases stayed unmatched. This CDR3 spans 14 amino acids. The germline CDR1 and CDR2 sequences are SGHNT and YYREEE (reference sequence). DNA for the CDR3: TGTGCCAGCAGCTTCCGGGACAGCCGTAATGGCTACACCTTC. It is translated as CASSFRDSRNGYTF.

For the CDR3, the DNA is TGTGCCAGCAGTTACTCGGCGGTCGGGACAGATACGCAGTATTTT. Translated, it gives CASSYSAVGTDTQYF. V and J are TRBV6-6 and TRBJ2-3; D ambiguous. Germline values: CDR1 MNHNY, CDR2 SVGAGI (reference sequence). The CDR3 loop spans 15 amino acids. Trimming left V 0 bases short and J 3 bases short, with 10 bases between.

This rearrangement joins TRBV13 to TRBJ2-3, with 8 nucleotides matching TRBD2. Germline CDR1 is PRHDT and CDR2 is FYEKMQ (reference sequence). The J segment lost 3 bases and the V segment lost 5 bases, leaving 10 bases of the junction unmatched. This CDR3 is built from 16 residues. The CDR3 is CASSPPYRGRTDTQYF. CDR3 DNA sequence: TGTGCCAGCAGCCCACCTTACCGCGGGAGGACAGATACGCAGTATTTT.

The chain carries TRBV5-1 and TRBJ1-1; possible D gene TRBD1, 5 bases. The CDR3 has 17 amino acids. V was cut by 2 bases and J by 3 bases, with 20 bases left in between. In germline, CDR1 is SGHRS, CDR2 YFSETQ. The CDR3 DNA reads TGCGCCAGCAGCTTCTTAGGACACCAAACAAGGGACACTGAAGCTTTCTTT. Its translation is CASSFLGHQTRDTEAFF.

The chain has TRBV27 and TRBJ2-5; weak D call: TRBD2 (6 bases). The J call may be incorrect, as the DNA end agrees better with TRBJ2-7. CDR1 and CDR2 (germline): MNHEY, SMNVEV (reference sequence). CDR3 length: 14 amino acids. DNA of the CDR3: TGTGCCAGCATGGTTTCGGGGGTGGACTACGAGCAGTACTTC. It is translated as CASMVSGVDYEQYF.

The chain recombines TRBV9 with TRBJ1-2; D perhaps matches TRBD1 (6 bases). Germline CDR1 and CDR2: SGDLS and YYNGEE. V was pared by 3 bases and J by 8 bases, with 17 bases between. This CDR3 is built from 14 residues. CDR3 nucleotides: TGTGCCAGCAGCGGCCCTGGGACATGGGGGGGCTACACCTTC. As protein: CASSGPGTWGGYTF.

This clone was recorded only once. DNA for the CDR3: TGTGCCAGCAGTTCCATACGACAGGGGGCTGGTGGCTACACCTTC. Translation gives CASSSIRQGAGGYTF. The chain employs TRBV6-6 and TRBJ1-2, with 10 bases aligning to TRBD1. This CDR3 region has 15 residues. CDR1 and CDR2 (germline): MNHNY, SVGAGI (reference sequence). V shed 4 bases and J 7 bases; nucleotides not matched to a gene: 9.

This chain joins TRBV28 and TRBJ2-7; no definite D call. The CDR3 sequence is 13 residues long. Germline loops: CDR1 MDHEN, CDR2 SYDVKM. V was pared by 2 bases and J by 9 bases, with 14 bases between. The CDR3 loop reads CASSLGAGTAQYF. DNA of the CDR3: TGTGCCAGCAGTTTAGGCGCAGGAACGGCGCAGTACTTC.

The DNA of the CDR3 is TGTGCCAGCAGCCAAGATGAGGGCGATTACGAGCAGTACTTC. It codes for CASSQDEGDYEQYF. The chain uses TRBV4-2 and TRBJ2-7; D is possibly TRBD2 (5 bases). This CDR3 is built from 14 residues. The germline V gene encodes CDR1 LGHNA and CDR2 YNFKEQ. The V end lost 0 bases, the J end lost 4 bases, and 10 bases lay between the germline ends.

The chain carries TRBV21-1 and TRBJ1-5. TRBV21-1 is recorded as a pseudogene. The CDR3 totals 12 residues. CDR3 sequence: CASSLRYQPQHF. The DNA of the CDR3 is TGTGCCAGCAGCTTACGTTATCAGCCCCAGCATTTT.

The rearrangement joins TRBV9 to TRBJ2-1; the D call may be TRBD1 or TRBD2 (5 bases each). In germline, CDR1 is SGDLS, CDR2 YYNGEE. This CDR3 spans 15 amino acids. The V gene lost 0 bases and the J gene lost 7 bases, with 14 bases spanning the gap. The CDR3 reads CASSVVIGWGNEQFF. DNA for the CDR3: TGTGCCAGCAGCGTAGTAATAGGATGGGGGAATGAGCAGTTCTTC.

V and J are TRBV9 and TRBJ1-3; D gene ambiguous. The CDR3 spans 14 residues. Between the trimmed V and J ends, which lost 0 bases and 4 bases, there was a span of 8 bases. Germline loops: CDR1 SGDLS, CDR2 YYNGEE. CDR3 in amino acids: CASSVDRQGNTIYF. The CDR3 DNA reads as TGTGCCAGCAGCGTAGATCGGCAGGGAAACACCATATATTTT.